The rows below give T cell receptor beta chains drawn from one sample of a study of regulatory T cells in long-lasting Graves disease. TCRdb used MiXCR to reprocess the multiplex PCR reads, holding one entry per CDR3 protein. The table records 310,000 or so distinct CDR3 sequences, less than 20% of them present only once. Sample: peripheral blood mononuclear cells (PBMCs), taken when the disease was refractory, from a patient treated with antithyroid drugs. The receptor set was obtained from a female donor with Graves disease. Each CDR3 is given with its conserved first and last residue. A D gene is named only where the DNA matches it firmly. Clone size appears in some rows only: once, few, many, or a class for an expanded clone.

D gene: -
clone size: -
V gene: TRBV29-1
J gene: TRBJ1-1
CDR3 protein: CSVVAGTLNTEAFF
CDR3 DNA: TGCAGCGTTGTGGCAGGGACCCTGAACACTGAAGCTTTCTTT

D gene: TRBD1
clone size: -
V gene: TRBV11-2
J gene: TRBJ1-1
CDR3 protein: CASSSFGTVPNPEAFF
CDR3 DNA: TGTGCCAGCAGCTCATTCGGGACAGTTCCCAACCCTGAAGCTTTCTTT

D gene: -
clone size: once
V gene: TRBV19
J gene: TRBJ1-3
CDR3 protein: CASSDFSGNTIYF
CDR3 DNA: TGTGCCAGTTCTGACTTTTCTGGAAACACCATATATTTT

D gene: TRBD1
clone size: many
V gene: TRBV13
J gene: TRBJ2-4
CDR3 protein: CASSSKQKTGKVAKNIQYF
CDR3 DNA: TGTGCCAGCAGCTCCAAACAAAAGACAGGGAAAGTGGCCAAAAACATTCAGTACTTC

D gene: TRBD1
clone size: few
V gene: TRBV6-1
J gene: TRBJ1-6
CDR3 protein: CASSYGSQGTGSPLHF
CDR3 DNA: TGTGCCAGCAGTTACGGGTCGCAGGGGACAGGTTCACCCCTCCACTTT

D gene: TRBD2
clone size: many
V gene: TRBV11-2
J gene: TRBJ2-6
CDR3 protein: CASSFPRGGRADWPGANVLTF
CDR3 DNA: TGTGCCAGCAGCTTTCCCCGGGGCGGGAGGGCCGACTGGCCTGGGGCCAACGTCCTGACTTTC

D gene: -
clone size: many
V gene: TRBV10-2
J gene: TRBJ2-7
CDR3 protein: CASSESGEWTASYEQYF
CDR3 DNA: TGCGCCAGCAGTGAGTCAGGAGAATGGACAGCGTCCTACGAGCAGTACTTC

D gene: TRBD2
clone size: -
V gene: TRBV28
J gene: TRBJ2-3
CDR3 protein: CASSSGTSEADTQYF
CDR3 DNA: TGTGCCAGCAGCTCCGGGACTAGCGAGGCGGATACGCAGTATTTT

D gene: -
clone size: many
V gene: TRBV12-3/TRBV12-4
J gene: TRBJ2-5
CDR3 protein: CASSSGFYQETQYF
CDR3 DNA: TGTGCCAGCAGCTCTGGATTCTACCAAGAGACCCAGTACTTC

D gene: -
clone size: -
V gene: TRBV6-2/TRBV6-3
J gene: TRBJ1-3
CDR3 protein: CASSYHGTYSGNTIYF
CDR3 DNA: TGTGCCAGCAGTTATCATGGGACGTACTCTGGAAACACCATATATTTT

D gene: -
clone size: -
V gene: TRBV28
J gene: TRBJ2-3
CDR3 protein: CASSPGSADTQYF
CDR3 DNA: TGTGCCAGCAGCCCTGGCAGCGCAGATACGCAGTATTTT

D gene: TRBD2
clone size: -
V gene: TRBV9
J gene: TRBJ2-3
CDR3 protein: CASSRDGGGTDTQYF
CDR3 DNA: TGTGCCAGCAGTCGAGACGGGGGGGGCACAGATACGCAGTATTTT

D gene: TRBD1
clone size: many
V gene: TRBV6-2/TRBV6-3
J gene: TRBJ1-4
CDR3 protein: CASSYSLRQGKRRKLFF
CDR3 DNA: TGTGCCAGCAGTTACTCGTTAAGACAGGGGAAGCGGCGAAAACTGTTTTTT

D gene: -
clone size: many
V gene: TRBV20-1
J gene: TRBJ1-5
CDR3 protein: CSASLGQPQHF
CDR3 DNA: TGCAGTGCTAGTTTAGGTCAGCCCCAGCATTTT

D gene: -
clone size: few
V gene: TRBV20-1
J gene: TRBJ1-3
CDR3 protein: CSGSSGNTIYF
CDR3 DNA: TGCAGCGGATCCTCTGGAAACACCATATATTTT

D gene: TRBD1
clone size: many
V gene: TRBV6-2/TRBV6-3
J gene: TRBJ2-7
CDR3 protein: CASSYKGAWSYEQYF
CDR3 DNA: TGTGCCAGCAGTTACAAGGGGGCATGGTCCTACGAGCAGTACTTC

D gene: -
clone size: -
V gene: TRBV6-2/TRBV6-3
J gene: TRBJ1-3
CDR3 protein: CASSRAGVSSGNTIYF
CDR3 DNA: TGTGCCAGCAGTCGGGCGGGTGTGAGCTCTGGAAACACCATATATTTT

D gene: -
clone size: many
V gene: TRBV20-1
J gene: TRBJ1-2
CDR3 protein: CSARDDTGGYTF
CDR3 DNA: TGCAGTGCTAGAGACGACACAGGGGGCTACACCTTC

D gene: -
clone size: -
V gene: TRBV7-2
J gene: TRBJ2-4
CDR3 protein: CASSSVKQESAKNIQYF
CDR3 DNA: TGTGCCAGCAGCTCGGTAAAACAGGAGTCAGCCAAAAACATTCAGTACTTC

D gene: -
clone size: -
V gene: TRBV5-1
J gene: TRBJ2-3
CDR3 protein: CASSQQDSRKQYF
CDR3 DNA: TGCGCCAGCAGCCAACAGGACTCCCGGAAGCAGTATTTT

D gene: TRBD2
clone size: -
V gene: TRBV4-1
J gene: TRBJ2-5
CDR3 protein: CASSQDGIAGDSKTQYF
CDR3 DNA: TGCGCCAGCAGCCAAGATGGGATAGCGGGAGATAGCAAGACCCAGTACTTC

D gene: TRBD1
clone size: -
V gene: TRBV10-3
J gene: TRBJ2-1
CDR3 protein: CAISEPGQGGNEQFF
CDR3 DNA: TGTGCCATCAGTGAGCCGGGACAGGGGGGCAATGAGCAGTTCTTC

D gene: -
clone size: -
V gene: TRBV7-8
J gene: TRBJ2-3
CDR3 protein: CASSLLSITDTQYF
CDR3 DNA: TGTGCCAGCAGCTTACTCAGTATTACAGATACGCAGTATTTT

D gene: -
clone size: -
V gene: TRBV5-1
J gene: TRBJ1-2
CDR3 protein: CASSFSPAGVDYGYTF
CDR3 DNA: TGCGCCAGCAGCTTTAGTCCCGCAGGGGTGGACTATGGCTACACCTTC

D gene: -
clone size: few
V gene: TRBV18
J gene: TRBJ2-2
CDR3 protein: CASSPRYFQGPPNTGELFF
CDR3 DNA: TGTGCCAGCTCACCACGCTATTTTCAGGGTCCCCCGAACACCGGGGAGCTGTTTTTT

D gene: TRBD2
clone size: many
V gene: TRBV28
J gene: TRBJ2-5
CDR3 protein: CASRPGLAGIPEYF
CDR3 DNA: TGTGCCAGCAGACCGGGACTAGCGGGGATTCCGGAGTACTTC

D gene: -
clone size: many
V gene: TRBV6-1
J gene: TRBJ2-6
CDR3 protein: CASRQDYSGANVLTF
CDR3 DNA: TGTGCCAGCAGACAGGATTACTCTGGGGCCAACGTCCTGACTTTC